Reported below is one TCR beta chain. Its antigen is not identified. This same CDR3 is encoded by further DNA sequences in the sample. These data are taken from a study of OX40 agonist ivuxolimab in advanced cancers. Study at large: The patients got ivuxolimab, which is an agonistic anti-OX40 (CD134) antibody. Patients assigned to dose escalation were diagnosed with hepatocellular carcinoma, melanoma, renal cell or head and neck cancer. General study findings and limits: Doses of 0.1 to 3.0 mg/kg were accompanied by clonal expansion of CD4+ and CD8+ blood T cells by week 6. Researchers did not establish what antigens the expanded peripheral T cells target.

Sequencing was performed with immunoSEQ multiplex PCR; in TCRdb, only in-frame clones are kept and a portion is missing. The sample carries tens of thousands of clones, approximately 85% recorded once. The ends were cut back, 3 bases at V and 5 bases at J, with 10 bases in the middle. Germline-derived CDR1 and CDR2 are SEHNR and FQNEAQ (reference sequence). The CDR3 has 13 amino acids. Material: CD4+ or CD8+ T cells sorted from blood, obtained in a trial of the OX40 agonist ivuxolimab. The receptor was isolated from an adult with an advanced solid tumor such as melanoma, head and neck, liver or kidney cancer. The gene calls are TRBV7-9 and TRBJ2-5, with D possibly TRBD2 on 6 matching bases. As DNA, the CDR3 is TGTGCCAGCAGCTTGACGGGGGAGGAGACCCAGTACTTC. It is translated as CASSLTGEETQYF.